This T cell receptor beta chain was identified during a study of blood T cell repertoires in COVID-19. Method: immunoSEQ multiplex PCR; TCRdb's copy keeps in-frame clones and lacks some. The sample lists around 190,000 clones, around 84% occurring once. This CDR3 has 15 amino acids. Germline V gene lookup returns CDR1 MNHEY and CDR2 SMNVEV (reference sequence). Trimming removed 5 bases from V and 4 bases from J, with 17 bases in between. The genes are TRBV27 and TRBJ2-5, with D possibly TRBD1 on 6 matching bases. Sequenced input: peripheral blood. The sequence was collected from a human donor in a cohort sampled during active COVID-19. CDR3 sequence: CASSGARGGGETQYF. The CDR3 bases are TGTGCCAGCAGTGGCGCCAGGGGTGGTGGAGAGACCCAGTACTTC.